This TCR beta chain was recovered during a study of glioma-infiltrating T cells after dendritic cell vaccination. Germline V lookup: CDR1 SGHTA, CDR2 FQGNSA. This CDR3 contains 12 residues. The V end was cut by 3 bases, the J end by 12 bases, with 15 bases between. TCRdb's table, derived via immunoSEQ multiplex PCR, lists solely in-frame clones and lacks some. The data contain 20,000 or so clones, about 90% of them singletons. The time point was: after dendritic cell vaccination, including at tumor progression/relapse. The sample holds a few counts of this clone. This TCR was recovered from a human donor with glioblastoma. This chain joins TRBV7-2 and TRBJ2-7; D unclear. Here the sequenced sample was blood, taken after dendritic cell vaccination. CDR3 loop: CASSFLGPSWYF. The CDR3 bases are TGTGCCAGCAGCTTCTTGGGCCCTTCATGGTACTTC.